Reported below is one T cell receptor (beta chain). Antigen: not known. The read ends 3 residues before the CDR3 terminus; that terminus is restored from the germline J gene. This specimen belongs to a study of T cell clonality in common variable immunodeficiency. Study-wide results and caveats: Patient heterogeneity in the CVID cohort limited correlations between repertoire features and clinical complications. In common variable immunodeficiency, TCR beta chains reportedly carried fewer deletions and N-nucleotide insertions.

This table comes from immunoSEQ multiplex PCR, and its TCRdb copy is limited to in-frame clones, with some not included. The sample includes over 11,000 clones, none of them occurring once. V was trimmed by 3 bases and J by 9 bases, leaving 15 bases between them. The CDR3 is 15 residues long. The germline V gene has CDR1 KGHSH and CDR2 LQKENI. The clonotype originates from a human donor with common variable immunodeficiency. The sequencing sample was made of peripheral blood mononuclear cells. This chain connects TRBV18 to TRBJ1-6; D is possibly TRBD1 (6 bases). The sequenced CDR3 bases are TGTGCCAGCTCACCGACAGGATCATCGGGTTCACCC. Translating gives CASSPTGSSGSP. The full CDR3 protein is CASSPTGSSGSPLHF.